This T cell receptor (beta chain) was documented in a study of PD-1 blockade in mismatch repair-deficient tumors. On this clone: Antigen specificity is unknown.

The study's findings and limits: Tumor-resident clones, often undetectable pretreatment in blood, expanded then contracted after pembrolizumab.

The germline gives CDR1 SGHTA, CDR2 FQGNSA. The CDR3 contains 16 residues. J gave up 0 bases and V 2 bases, and 5 bases lay outside the gene matches. Profiling relied on immunoSEQ multiplex PCR, and the TCRdb table lists in-frame clones only, not all of them. This sample carries around 38,000 clones, roughly 77% of them seen once, and the ten largest clones take 20% to 25%. This clonotype was obtained from an adult with mismatch repair-deficient cancer. The V gene is TRBV7-2, the J gene TRBJ2-7; 9 bases map to TRBD1. The source material was peripheral blood, sampled 4 weeks after starting pembrolizumab. The CDR3 coding sequence is TGTGCCAGCAGCTTAACCGGGACAGGGAGCTCCTACGAGCAGTACTTC. This sequence encodes CASSLTGTGSSYEQYF.